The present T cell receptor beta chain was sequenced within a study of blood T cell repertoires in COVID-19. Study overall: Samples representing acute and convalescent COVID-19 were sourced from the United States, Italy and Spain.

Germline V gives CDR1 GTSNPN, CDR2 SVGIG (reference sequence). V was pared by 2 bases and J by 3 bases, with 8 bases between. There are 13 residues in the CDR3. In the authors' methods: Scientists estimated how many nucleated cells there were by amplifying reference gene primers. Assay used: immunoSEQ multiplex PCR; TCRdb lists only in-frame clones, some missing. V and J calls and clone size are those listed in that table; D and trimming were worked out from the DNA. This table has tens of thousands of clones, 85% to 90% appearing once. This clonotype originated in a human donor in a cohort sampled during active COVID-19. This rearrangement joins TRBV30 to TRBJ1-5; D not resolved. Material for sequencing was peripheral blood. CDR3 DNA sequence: TGTGCCTGGAGTCCGGGGAACAATCAGCCCCAGCATTTT. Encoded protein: CAWSPGNNQPQHF.